The clone carrying this TCR beta chain was seen only a few times. Antigen specificity is unknown. V lost 2 bases to trimming and J lost 4 bases, with 13 bases between them. Germline loops: CDR1 GTSNPN, CDR2 SVGIG (reference sequence). The CDR3 totals 14 residues. The data were obtained in a study of beta chain features in type 1 diabetes. As for the study in general: Summed over all samples, the examined sorted cells came to under 110,000,000. Study findings and constraints: A possible short-template PCR bias applies equally to patients and controls. Sampled from patients, naive, central memory and Treg TCRB repertoires appeared more similar than those sampled from healthy donors. Type 1 diabetes patients had moderately but significantly shorter TCRB CDR3s in all four CD4+ subsets.

The isolated RNA, all of it, was reverse transcribed, so expressed TCRB transcripts were what got sequenced. The table came from immunoSEQ multiplex PCR; TCRdb's copy has only in-frame clones and leaves some out. The sample holds 450,000 to 550,000 clones, around 28% seen once. Sequencing used naive CD4+ T cells from blood. The chain links TRBV30 to TRBJ2-3, with TRBD2 as a possible D gene (6 bases). This TCR was sampled from a man aged 18 to 29 in good health. The CDR3 nucleotides are TGTGCCTGGAGTAGGTCGGGAGCCTCAGATACGCAGTATTTT. Its protein is CAWSRSGASDTQYF.